This TCR beta chain derives from a study of T cell repertoires in cytomegalovirus infection. Overall study: Indications of both CMV infection and matching HLA type were provided by public TCR beta signatures. General study results and limits: The study identified carriers of CMV plus the relevant HLA from cumulative public TCR beta family frequency. Clonotype analysis showed dominance of the ex vivo response by HLA-C-restricted CMV-specific TCR beta clonotypes.

The CDR3 runs to 14 residues. CDR1 is SGHTA, CDR2 FQGNSA, per germline. V shed 1 base and J shed 5 bases, with 11 bases lying between them. One entry per CDR3 protein results from TCRdb running MiXCR on the reads. The table lists 310,000 or so distinct CDR3 sequences, 9.6% of them singletons. Ten or more counts support this clonotype. The antigen remains unidentified. The chain employs TRBV7-2 and TRBJ2-5, with unresolved D. This TCR derives from a human donor in good health (CMV status not recorded). Some clones in this sample may be carry-over from other donors' samples. The sample comprised PBMCs. CDR3 nucleotides: TGTGCCAGCAGCTTAGGACTGTCGTTGGAGACCCAGTACTTC. It specifies CASSLGLSLETQYF.